This TCR beta chain was recorded in a study of T cells expressing NK-cell markers. General study findings and limits: The share of CD8+ T cells held by dominant NKG2C+ clonotypes was 1.0-7.0% in roughly 6 donors. Four donors' CD3+CD56-NKG2C+ cells were dominated by the same clonotypes.

It was by 5'RACE template switching with UMIs that TCR beta cDNA was made. TCRdb reprocessed the 5' RACE reads, keeping one entry per CDR3 protein, no DNA. Listed are around 280,000 distinct CDR3 sequences; about 0.4% falls within the top ten. Comment on this clonotype: Its antigen is unknown.

Germline loops: CDR1 SGHRS, CDR2 YFSETQ. This CDR3 comprises 14 residues. Sequenced input: blood T cells: a sorted CD56 or NKG2C T cell subset, CD4+ or CD8+ T cells, or bulk PBMC T cells (not recorded which). This sequence joins TRBV5-1 and TRBJ2-1; TCRdb gives TRBD1 as the D gene, but with no DNA this cannot be confirmed. This receptor was obtained from a man aged 18 to 30 in good health. CDR3 amino acids: CASKGQSSYNEQFF.